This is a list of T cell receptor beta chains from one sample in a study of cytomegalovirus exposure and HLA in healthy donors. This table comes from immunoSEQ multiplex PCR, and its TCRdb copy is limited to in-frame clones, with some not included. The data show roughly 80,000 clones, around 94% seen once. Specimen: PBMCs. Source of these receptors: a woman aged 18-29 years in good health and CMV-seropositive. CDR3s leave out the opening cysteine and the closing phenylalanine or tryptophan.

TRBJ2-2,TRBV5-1,ASSLAGQSNTGELF
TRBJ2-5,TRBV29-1,TADRGETQY
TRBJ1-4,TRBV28,ASSSISGRTGEKLF
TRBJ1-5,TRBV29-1,SVGGDQPQH
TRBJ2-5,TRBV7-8,ASSGRDSQETQY
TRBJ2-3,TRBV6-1,ASSDGLAWSTDTQY
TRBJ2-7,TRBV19,ATKESPNYYEQY
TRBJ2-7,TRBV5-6,ASSLVSDESYEQY
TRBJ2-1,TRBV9,ASGLSAGGPREQF
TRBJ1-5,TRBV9,ASSDDSFNQPQH
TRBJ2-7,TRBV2,ASSGDSTYEQY
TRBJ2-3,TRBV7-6,ASSYPGTSGGHAADTQY
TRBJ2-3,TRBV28,ASSFPLSPGGGNTDTQY
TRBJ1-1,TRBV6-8,ASRAGQGRGEAF
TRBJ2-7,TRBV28,ASSLYRDGNYEQY
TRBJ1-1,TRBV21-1,ASSKGTGAYLNTEAF
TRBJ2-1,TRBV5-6,ASSPFSREQF
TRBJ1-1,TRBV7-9,ASSHRGLVAEAF
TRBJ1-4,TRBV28,ASRPSVGGGSEKLF
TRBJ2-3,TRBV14,ASSQSYAADTQY
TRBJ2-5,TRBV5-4,ASSSSWAQETQY
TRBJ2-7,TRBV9,ASSVGANEQY